This T cell receptor beta chain was recovered during a study of a mutant IDH1 vaccine in newly diagnosed glioma. Study background: The initiation of vaccination occurred 4-6 weeks after radiotherapy alone, or with temozolomide cycles. Patients got radiotherapy, temozolomide, or both beforehand, and most got both. Findings and caveats of the study: Evidence of vaccine-induced immune responses was documented in 85% to 95% of patients.

Germline loops: CDR1 MDHEN, CDR2 SYDVKM. Deletions cut 6 bases from V and 0 bases from J, with 5 bases between. This CDR3 has 12 amino acids. Specified time point: week 11, during vaccination. With topical imiquimod, each dose of the vaccine consisted of 300 ug of mutant IDH1 20-mer peptide. Donors harbored newly found WHO grade 3 or 4 IDH1-mutant, ATRX-lost astrocytomas. Note on this clone: The antigen remains unidentified.

Only in-frame clones appear in the TCRdb table, and some are missing; sequencing was by immunoSEQ multiplex PCR. The sample carries about 62,000 clones, approximately 91% recorded once. The chain couples TRBV28 to TRBJ1-1, with D hard to call. Sequenced here: PBMCs, sampled from a glioma patient whose treatment included an IDH1 peptide vaccine. The source of this sequence is a man aged 35-49 years with glioma. CDR3 DNA sequence: TGTGCCAGCAGCCGACTGAACACTGAAGCTTTCTTT. This gives the protein CASSRLNTEAFF.